This entry describes one T cell receptor (beta chain). With 0 bases removed from V and 5 bases from J, the gap between germline ends came to 10 bases. CDR1 and CDR2 (germline): LGHNA, YNFKEQ. The length of the CDR3 is 14 residues. The data originate from a study of blood T cell repertoires in COVID-19. Study-level background: Acute and convalescent COVID-19 specimens originated in the United States, Italy and Spain. Nucleic acid was either cDNA or gDNA, and it came from T cells, B-cell-depleted T cells, or PBMCs.

Authors' processing steps: Counts of nucleated cells, estimated from reference gene primer amplification, were obtained. Clones were read by immunoSEQ multiplex PCR, and TCRdb kept only the in-frame ones, dropping some. V and J calls and clone size are as listed in that table; D and trimming were resolved from the DNA. This sample has just under 300,000 clones, with 85% to 90% found just once. Material: peripheral blood. This TCR came from a man aged 70 or older with acute or convalescent COVID-19. The J gene is TRBJ1-1, the V gene TRBV4-2; D perhaps matches TRBD1 (5 bases). CDR3: CASSQDQGWTEAFF. As DNA, the CDR3 is TGTGCCAGCAGCCAAGATCAGGGTTGGACTGAAGCTTTCTTT.